These 2 T cell receptor beta chains were sequenced from one sample in a study of identical twins. TCRdb re-called the 5' RACE reads through MiXCR, storing one row per CDR3 protein. Found here are 250,000 or so distinct CDR3 sequences, around 8.8% of them singletons; the top ten hold approximately 3%. These same records also appear under a second study, on yellow fever vaccine responses in identical twins.

Sequencing used CD8+ T cells sorted from blood. The receptor source for this set is a woman aged 18-35 years in good health.

The table lists this clonotype with many counts. The genes are TRBV6-2 or TRBV6-3 and TRBJ2-3; perhaps TRBD2 as D (6 bases). CDR1 MNHEY and CDR2 SVGEGT come from the germline V gene. V lost 5 bases and J 3 bases, leaving 18 bases between the germline ends. There are 16 residues in the CDR3. CDR3 DNA sequence: TGTGCCAGCAGTGCTACTACCGGGAGTCCGACAGATACGCAGTATTTT. Amino acid sequence: CASSATTGSPTDTQYF.

This clonotype has a handful of counts. The chain employs TRBV7-9 and TRBJ2-1, with D hard to call. CDR3 length: 14 amino acids. Germline CDR1 and CDR2: SEHNR and FQNEAQ (reference sequence). V was clipped by 4 bases and J by 2 bases, with 9 bases between them. CDR3 protein: CASSSSRTYNEQFF. The CDR3, as DNA: TGTGCCAGCAGCTCTAGTCGAACCTACAATGAGCAGTTCTTC. The whole variable domain, filled in from reference TRBV7-9 and TRBJ2-1, reads DTGVSQNPRHKITKRGQNVTFRCDPISEHNRLYWYRQTLGQGPEFLTYFQNEAQLEKSRLLSDRFSAERPKGSFSTLEIQRTEQGDSAMYLCASSSSRTYNEQFFGPGTRLTVL.